The present T cell receptor (beta chain) was sequenced within a study of T cell responses to AZD1222 COVID-19 vaccine. A remark on this clone: Antigen: not known.

Study-wide results and caveats: Donors were largely white British and mainly female; clonal diversity was possibly underestimated.

In germline, CDR1 is SNHLY, CDR2 FYNNEI. This CDR3 comprises 14 residues. V lost 8 bases and J 3 bases, leaving 14 bases between the germline ends. Second-dose schedules of about 4 or about 12 weeks were combined. Some clones are missing from TCRdb's copy, which holds only in-frame ones; the method was immunoSEQ multiplex PCR. This table holds some 110,000 clones, around nine tenths found once. Specimen: peripheral blood, collected 28 days after the second AZD1222 dose. The source of this sequence is an adult who received the AZD1222 COVID-19 vaccine. The chain combines TRBV2 with TRBJ2-1, with D possibly being TRBD2 (5 bases). CDR3 nucleotide sequence: TGTGCCAGCGACCGGTCGGAGGTCTACAATGAGCAGTTCTTC. It specifies CASDRSEVYNEQFF.